The 12 T cell receptor beta chains reported below all come from one sample, sequenced in a study of shared clonotypes between healthy human individuals. Assay: immunoSEQ multiplex PCR; the TCRdb copy retains only in-frame clones and omits some. Of over 850,000 clones listed, 78% are singletons. The sequenced material came from memory CD4+ T cells from PBMCs. Indicated subset: CD45RA-negative fraction. The receptor set was obtained from a man aged 18 to 29 in good health. Some clones in this sample may be carry-over from other donors' samples.

This chain links TRBV5-5 with TRBJ1-5; D is unresolved. The CDR3 consists of 13 residues. Trimming took off 2 bases at V and 4 bases at J, with 7 bases between the two ends. The V gene's germline CDR1 is SGHKS and CDR2 YYEKEE (reference sequence). In DNA form, the CDR3 reads TGTGCCAGCAGCTTAGATTGGAATCAGCCCCAGCATTTT. Translated: CASSLDWNQPQHF. Filled out from reference TRBV5-5 and TRBJ1-5, the complete variable domain reads DAGVTQSPTHLIKTRGQQVTLRCSPISGHKSVSWYQQVLGQGPQFIFQYYEKEERGRGNFPDRFSARQFPNYSSELNVNALLLGDSALYLCASSLDWNQPQHFGDGTRLSIL.

A few counts support this clone. CDR3 sequence: CASSTRLAGPEQYF. The CDR3 DNA is TGTGCCAGCAGCACGAGACTAGCGGGTCCCGAGCAGTACTTC. This chain joins TRBV7-2 and TRBJ2-7, with 10 positions matching TRBD2. With V trimmed by 5 bases and J by 6 bases, 7 bases remained unmatched. CDR1 is SGHTA, CDR2 FQGNSA, per germline. The CDR3 length is 14 residues.

This chain joins TRBV30 and TRBJ1-6; D is undetermined. Germline CDR1 reads GTSNPN; CDR2 reads SVGIG (reference sequence). The V gene lost 3 bases and the J gene lost 7 bases, with 10 bases spanning the gap. There are 13 residues in the CDR3. CDR3 loop: CAWRPALNSPLHF. CDR3 bases: TGTGCCTGGAGACCAGCCCTGAATTCACCCCTCCACTTT.

The sample holds one count of this clone. V gene TRBV7-9 combines with J gene TRBJ1-1; a possible D gene is TRBD1 (6 bases). CDR1 is SEHNR, CDR2 FQNEAQ, per germline (reference sequence). The V gene lost 2 bases and the J gene lost 1 base, with 8 bases spanning the gap. The CDR3 contains 14 residues. The CDR3 sequence: CASSLRRGNTEAFF. The CDR3 DNA reads TGTGCCAGCAGCTTACGCAGGGGGAACACTGAAGCTTTCTTT.

This clone is a singleton in its sample. V and J are TRBV5-4 and TRBJ2-5; 9 bases fit TRBD2. The J segment lost 4 bases and the V segment lost 4 bases, leaving 2 bases of the junction unmatched. Germline CDR1 and CDR2: SGHNT and YYREEE (reference sequence). The CDR3 has 13 residues. CDR3 in amino acids: CASSNSGRETQYF. CDR3 sequence (DNA): TGTGCCAGCAGCAATAGCGGGAGAGAGACCCAGTACTTC.

V usage is TRBV11-1 and J usage is TRBJ2-3; possible D gene TRBD1, 6 bases. V was shortened by 5 bases and J by 0 bases, with 9 bases between the two germline ends. Germline lookup yields CDR1 SGHAT and CDR2 FQDESV (reference sequence). The CDR3 totals 14 residues. The CDR3, as DNA: TGTGCCAGCAGCCGGGACACCAGCACAGATACGCAGTATTTT. Its translation is CASSRDTSTDTQYF.

The rearrangement uses TRBV5-4 and TRBJ2-2, with TRBD2 matching over 13 bases. The CDR3 covers 17 residues. V was pared by 3 bases and J by 2 bases, with 4 bases of the junction left unmatched. Germline-derived CDR1 and CDR2 are SGHNT and YYREEE (reference sequence). CDR3 nucleotides: TGTGCCAGCAGCTCGGGGACTAGCGGGATCAACACCGGGGAGCTGTTTTTT. Translation: CASSSGTSGINTGELFF.

The chain has TRBV9 and TRBJ1-2; D is unclear. The germline V and J ends were trimmed by 0 bases and 4 bases, with 4 bases remaining between them. The CDR3 extends over 12 amino acids. Germline assignment: CDR1 SGDLS and CDR2 YYNGEE. DNA for the CDR3: TGTGCCAGCAGCGTAGGGGTCTATGGCTACACCTTC. Residues: CASSVGVYGYTF.

This clone has only one observation. In this CDR3 the conserved last residue, phenylalanine or tryptophan, is missing, so a read error is likely. The chain uses TRBV30 and TRBJ1-5; no definite D call. The CDR3 is 14 residues long. V lost 1 base and J lost 1, with 8 bases in between. From germline, CDR1 is GTSNPN and CDR2 SVGIG (reference sequence). The CDR3 region has the DNA TGTGCCTGGAGTGGAATAGCGAGCAATCAGCCCCAGCATCTT. Protein: CAWSGIASNQPQHL.

The CDR3 DNA follows: TGTGCCAGCAGTGTCACGGGACAGCCATCGGGTGGCTACACCTTC. The encoded protein is CASSVTGQPSGGYTF. The rearrangement uses TRBV28 and TRBJ1-2, with TRBD1 matching over 7 bases. The V and J ends lost 5 bases and 7 bases, in that order; junction bases with no gene match: 13. Germline assignment: CDR1 MDHEN and CDR2 SYDVKM. The CDR3 consists of 15 residues.

The V call is TRBV2, the J call TRBJ1-2; perhaps TRBD1 as D (5 bases). CDR3 size: 14 residues. Trimming pared 4 bases from V and 1 base from J, leaving 10 bases between. The V gene's germline CDR1 is SNHLY and CDR2 FYNNEI. For the CDR3, the DNA is TGTGCCAGCAGTGGGGACGGGGGTAACTATGGCTACACCTTC. It yields the protein CASSGDGGNYGYTF.

The chain couples TRBV5-1 to TRBJ2-2; D uncertain. V was trimmed by 0 bases and J by 6 bases, leaving 9 bases between them. This CDR3 comprises 14 residues. The germline CDR1 and CDR2 sequences are SGHRS and YFSETQ. The CDR3 DNA reads TGCGCCAGCAGCTTGGGGATGGACGCCGGGGAGCTGTTTTTT. Protein: CASSLGMDAGELFF.